This T cell receptor beta chain appears in the sequencing data of a study of CD4+ T cells in melanoma (dated by TCRdb to the early 2020s). Regarding the study in general: Neoantigen-specific CD4+ T cells in human melanoma were what the study investigated. Results the study describes overall, beyond this receptor: The report described a correlation between neoantigen-specific CD4+ T cells and the function of CD8+ T cells, macrophages and B cells. Diverse differentiation states were reported to be shown by neoantigen-specific CD4+ T cells in melanoma.

Turning to this clone: No antigen is known for it. No base quality information exists; no much larger clone differs at one position.

The donors were melanoma patients. Receptor amplification or capture employed the immunoSEQ multiplex PCR assay. In its TCRdb copy, this immuneACCESS table keeps in-frame sequences only and misses some clones. Where compared with another copy, unresolved V genes explain less than half of these, and the others have no known cause. A total of about 13,000 clones appear in this sample, 60% to 85% of them only once. The leading ten clones occupy 16% of the sample. This clonotype was sampled from a human donor with melanoma. Specimen: cells from a culture (not recorded whether cultured in vitro).

The nucleotides are TGTGCCAGCAGCCTGGGCCCTAACTATGGCTACACCTTC. The translation is CASSLGPNYGYTF. The rearranged chain carries TRBV5-5 and TRBJ1-2; no confident D gene assignment can be made. Taken from the germline V gene (reference sequence), the CDR1 and CDR2 loops are SGHKS and YYEKEE. Inclusive of the bounding cysteine and phenylalanine, the CDR3 is 13 residues long. Only the CDR3 region is kept as DNA, spanning 39 bases read in frame from base 1. V is pared back by 4 bases and J by 0 bases, with 7 bases lying between the germline termini.